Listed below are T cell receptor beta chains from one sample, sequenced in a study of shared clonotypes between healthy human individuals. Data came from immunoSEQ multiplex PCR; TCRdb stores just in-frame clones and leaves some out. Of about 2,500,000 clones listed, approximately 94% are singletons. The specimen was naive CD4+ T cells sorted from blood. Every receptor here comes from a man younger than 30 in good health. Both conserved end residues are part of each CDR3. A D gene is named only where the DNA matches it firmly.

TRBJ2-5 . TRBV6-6 TGTGCCAGCAGTTACTCTCTAGAGACCCAGTACTTC CASSYSLETQYF
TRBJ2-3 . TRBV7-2 TGTGCCAGCAAAGAAAGGGCGGTGGGCTCGAATACGCAGTATTTT CASKERAVGSNTQYF
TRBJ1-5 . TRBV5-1 TGCGCCAGCAGAGGAGGCCAAAATCAGCCCCAGCATTTT CASRGGQNQPQHF
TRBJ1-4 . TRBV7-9 TGTGCCAGCAGCTTAGGAGCTCGGGCTGAGGGTGAAAAACTGTTTTTT CASSLGARAEGEKLFF
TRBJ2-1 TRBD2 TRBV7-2 TGTGCCAGCAGCCTCCCCTCTAGCGGGATCTACAATGAGCAGTTCTTC CASSLPSSGIYNEQFF
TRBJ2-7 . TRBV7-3 TGTGCCAGCAGCTCCAGAGAAAGGAGCTCCTACGAGCAGTACTTC CASSSRERSSYEQYF
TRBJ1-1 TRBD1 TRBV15 TGTGCCACCAGCAGAGGGCAGGGGGCAAGCACTGAAGCTTTCTTT CATSRGQGASTEAFF
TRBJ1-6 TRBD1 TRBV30 TGTGCCTGGAGTTCGCCAGGGGGACCCCTCCACTTT CAWSSPGGPLHF
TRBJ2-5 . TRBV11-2 TGTGCCAGCAGCTTGTTCGCGGGGGCCCAAGAGACCCAGTACTTC CASSLFAGAQETQYF
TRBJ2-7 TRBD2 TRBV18 TGTGCCAGCTCGCCTCTAGCGGAGAGCTCCTACGAGCAGTACTTC CASSPLAESSYEQYF
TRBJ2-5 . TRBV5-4 TGTGCCAGCAGTAGCACAGTGTACCAAGAGACCCAGTACTTC CASSSTVYQETQYF
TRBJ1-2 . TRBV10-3 TGTGCCATCAGTGGACGGACAGACTATGGCTACACCTTC CAISGRTDYGYTF
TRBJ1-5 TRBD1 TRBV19 TGTGCCAGTAGTACACAGGGGGCGTTTCAGCCCCAGCATTTT CASSTQGAFQPQHF
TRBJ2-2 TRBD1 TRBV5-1 TGCGCCAGCAGCCCGGGACAGCTATCGAACACCGGGGAGCTGTTTTTT CASSPGQLSNTGELFF
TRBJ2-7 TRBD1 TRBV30 TGTGCCTGGAAGTTCGGGACCAGGGGGCAGTACGAGCAGTACTTC CAWKFGTRGQYEQYF
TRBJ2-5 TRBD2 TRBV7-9 TGTGCCAGCAGCGAGGGGACTAGATCGTACGAGACCCAGTACTTC CASSEGTRSYETQYF
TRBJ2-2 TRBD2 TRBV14 TGTGCCAGCAGCCATCCCCGGCGACTAGCGGTGTTCGGGGAGCTGTTTTTT CASSHPRRLAVFGELFF
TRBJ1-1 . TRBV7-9 TGTGCCAGCAGCCATGGGTCGACTGAAGCTTTCTTT CASSHGSTEAFF
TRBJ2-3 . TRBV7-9 TGTGCCAGCAGCTACGGACTAAGCCCTTCAGATACGCAGTATTTT CASSYGLSPSDTQYF
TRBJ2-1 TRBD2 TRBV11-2 TGTGCCAGCAGCTTAGATAGGACTAGCGGGGGTAGGGGCAATGAGCAGTTCTTC CASSLDRTSGGRGNEQFF
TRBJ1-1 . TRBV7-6 TGTGCCAGCAGCTTAGGGACTAACACTGAAGCTTTCTTT CASSLGTNTEAFF